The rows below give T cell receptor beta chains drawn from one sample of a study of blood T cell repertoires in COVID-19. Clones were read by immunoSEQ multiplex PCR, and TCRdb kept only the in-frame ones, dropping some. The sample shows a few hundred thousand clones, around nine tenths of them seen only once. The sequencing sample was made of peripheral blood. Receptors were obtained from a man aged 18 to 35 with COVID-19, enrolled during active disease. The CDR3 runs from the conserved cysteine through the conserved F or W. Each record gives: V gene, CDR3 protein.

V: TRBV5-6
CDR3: CASSLGQHHRANTGELFF

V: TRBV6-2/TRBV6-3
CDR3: CASSYRFAGGESSTDTQYF

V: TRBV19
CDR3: CASSIEGQGMGNTIYF

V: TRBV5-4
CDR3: CASSTPTSEETQYF

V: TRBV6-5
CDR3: CASSSAGGDANYGYTF

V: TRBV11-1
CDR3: CATSPQRGYNEQFF

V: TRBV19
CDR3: CASSIGGLAGVGTGELFF

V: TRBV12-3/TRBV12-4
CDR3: CASGQGLAPLHF

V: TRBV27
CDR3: CATKDREFSEQYF

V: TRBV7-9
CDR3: CASSPPTSPTGELFF

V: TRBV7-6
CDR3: CASSLANRDGNQPQHF

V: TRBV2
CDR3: CAVGRGLLTGELFF

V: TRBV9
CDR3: CASSVGFGGSNTEAFF

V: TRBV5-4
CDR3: CASSPQQGNTEAFF

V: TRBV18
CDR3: CASSPDAGNSYEQYF

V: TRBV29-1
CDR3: CSAWSRVNYGYTF

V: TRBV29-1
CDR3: CSVEGFGYGYTF

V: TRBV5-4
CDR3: CASSFLNGGAFETQYF

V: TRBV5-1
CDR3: CASSRGTAEFYEQYF

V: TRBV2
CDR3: CASSNRGREQYF

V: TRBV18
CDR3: CASSPGQGASTGELFF

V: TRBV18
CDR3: CASSEFTGGTDTQYF

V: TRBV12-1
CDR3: CASSPDVGGYNEQFF

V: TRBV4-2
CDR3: CASSQDPGLGSDEQFF

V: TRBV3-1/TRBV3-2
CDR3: CASSQSLSGYTF

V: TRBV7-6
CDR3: CASSLNSGSGANVLTF

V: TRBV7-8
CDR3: CASSLARGRGLERANEQFF

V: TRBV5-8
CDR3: CASSLDGREFSGNTIYF

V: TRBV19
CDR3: CASSSPPQGLELPEAFF

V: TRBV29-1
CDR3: CSVEVDGQGGYGYTF

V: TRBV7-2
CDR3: CASSSRTGGSDEQFF

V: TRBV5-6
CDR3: CASSPNTDTQYF

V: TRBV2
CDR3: CASRADSNQPQHF

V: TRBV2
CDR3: CASDSTGTGANVLTF

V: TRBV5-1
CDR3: CASSLEATAGNTIYF

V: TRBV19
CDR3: CASSPLAESYEQYF

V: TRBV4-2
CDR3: CASSQDRGSLKETQYF

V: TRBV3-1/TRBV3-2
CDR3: CASSQRPNRRLAGGRQYF

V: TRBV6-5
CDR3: CASRRTGLSNEKLFF

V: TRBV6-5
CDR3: CAIRRQGNTEAFF

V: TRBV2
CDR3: CAGRTGRGTGELFF

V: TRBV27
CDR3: CASSFTGGSLHEQYF

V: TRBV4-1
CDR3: CASSITGSVDEQFF

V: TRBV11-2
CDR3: CASSLDASGGFHEQYF

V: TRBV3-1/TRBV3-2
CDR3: CASSQEGQVSGANVLTF